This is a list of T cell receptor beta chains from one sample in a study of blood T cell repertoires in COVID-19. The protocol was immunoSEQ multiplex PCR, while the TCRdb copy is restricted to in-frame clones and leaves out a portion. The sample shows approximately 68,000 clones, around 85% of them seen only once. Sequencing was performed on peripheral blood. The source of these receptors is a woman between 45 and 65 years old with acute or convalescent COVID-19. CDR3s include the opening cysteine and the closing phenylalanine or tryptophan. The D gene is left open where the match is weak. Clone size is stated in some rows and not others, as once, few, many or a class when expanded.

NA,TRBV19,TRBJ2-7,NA,TGTGCCAGTAACCCGTCCAGGGGCAGCTCCTACGAGCAGTACTTC,CASNPSRGSSYEQYF
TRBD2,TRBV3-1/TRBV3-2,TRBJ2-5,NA,TGTGCCAGCAGCCAAGAGGGGACTAGCAGACAAGAGACCCAGTACTTC,CASSQEGTSRQETQYF
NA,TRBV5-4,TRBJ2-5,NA,TGTGCCAGCAGCACGGACTACCAAGAGACCCAGTACTTC,CASSTDYQETQYF
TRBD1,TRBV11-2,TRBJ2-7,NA,TGTGCCAGCAGCTTCGGACAGGGGGGCTACGAGCAGTACTTC,CASSFGQGGYEQYF
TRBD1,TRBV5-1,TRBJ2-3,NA,TGCGCCAGCAGGCCACAGGGGGCTTCAGATACGCAGTATTTT,CASRPQGASDTQYF
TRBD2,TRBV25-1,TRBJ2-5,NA,TGTGCCAGCAGTGAATCGAGACTAGCGGAAGAGACCCAGTACTTC,CASSESRLAEETQYF
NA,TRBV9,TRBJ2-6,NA,TGTGCCAGCAGCGTGGACACCCGCTCTGGGGCCAACGTCCTGACTTTC,CASSVDTRSGANVLTF
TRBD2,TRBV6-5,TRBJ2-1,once,TGTGCCAGCAGCCCAGCGGGACGGGGCAATGAGCAGTTCTTC,CASSPAGRGNEQFF
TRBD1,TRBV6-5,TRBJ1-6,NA,TGTGCCAGCAGGACCGGGACAGACAATTCACCCCTCCACTTT,CASRTGTDNSPLHF
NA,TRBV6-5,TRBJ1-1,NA,TGTGCCAGCAGTTACTCGTCGGGGGGATACACTGAAGCTTTCTTT,CASSYSSGGYTEAFF
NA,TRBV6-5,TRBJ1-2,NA,TGTGCCAGCAGTACCAGGGTAAACTATGGCTACACCTTC,CASSTRVNYGYTF
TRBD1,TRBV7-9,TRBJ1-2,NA,TGTGCCAGCAGCTTCCACTGGGACAGGGGGCGAAATGGCTACACCTTC,CASSFHWDRGRNGYTF
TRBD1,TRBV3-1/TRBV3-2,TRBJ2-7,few,TGTGCCAGCAGCAGGACAGGGCGCTCTGGGCGATACTTC,CASSRTGRSGRYF
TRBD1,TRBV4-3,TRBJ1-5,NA,TGCGCCAGCAGCCAAACACAGGGGGAGCAGCCCCAGCATTTT,CASSQTQGEQPQHF